A single sample gave rise to the 27 T cell receptor beta chains below, sequenced in a study of spatial heterogeneity in lung cancer. Study observations and caveats: Mutation tallies in tumors tracked expanded intratumoral alpha and beta TCR counts.

The time point was: sample taken at primary tumor resection. Antigen specificity for these receptors is unknown. One entry per CDR3 protein results from TCRdb running MiXCR on the 5' RACE reads. The data contain some 7,400 distinct CDR3 sequences, about 7% of them singletons. Specimen: lung tumor tissue, collected at surgery. These receptors were collected from a female donor with early-stage non-small cell lung cancer.

This clonotype was detected ten times or more. The chain recombines TRBV3-1 with TRBJ2-7, with unresolved D. V lost 2 bases, J lost 4 bases, and 6 bases lay in between. The CDR3 has 12 residues. Germline loops: CDR1 LGHDT, CDR2 YNNKEL (reference sequence). The CDR3, as DNA: TGTGCCAGCAGCCAATCCCAGTACGAGCAGTACTTC. It is translated as CASSQSQYEQYF.

J is TRBJ2-3 and V is TRBV28; the D call may be TRBD1 or TRBD2 (5 bases each). Germline CDR1 reads MDHEN; CDR2 reads SYDVKM. V was cut by 2 bases and J by 1 base, with 7 bases left in between. CDR3 size: 14 residues. In DNA form, the CDR3 reads TGTGCCAGCAGTTTAGGGGGACGCACAGATACGCAGTATTTT. Amino acid sequence: CASSLGGRTDTQYF. Full variable domain (outside the CDR3, taken from reference TRBV28 and TRBJ2-3): DVKVTQSSRYLVKRTGEKVFLECVQDMDHENMFWYRQDPGLGLRLIYFSYDVKMKEKGDIPEGYSVSREKKERFSLILESASTNQTSMYLCASSLGGRTDTQYFGPGTRLTVL.

This clonotype was seen many times. V gene TRBV7-9 combines with J gene TRBJ2-5; the D is unclear. Germline lookup yields CDR1 SEHNR and CDR2 FQNEAQ (reference sequence). CDR3 size: 14 residues. Trimming cost V 5 bases and J 1 base, with 11 bases left between them. CDR3 DNA: TGTGCCAGCAGCGCCGGTGGGTCCCAAGAGACCCAGTACTTC. Its translation: CASSAGGSQETQYF.

This clonotype is labeled as medium-sized (0.01 to 0.1%). The V call is TRBV12-3 or TRBV12-4, the J call TRBJ2-4; D may be TRBD2 (9 bases). Trimming stripped 6 bases from V and 2 bases from J, with 20 bases between. This CDR3 has 17 amino acids. In DNA form, the CDR3 reads TGTGCCAGCAGCTCGACAGGGGCGGGGGGGTCCAAAAACATTCAGTACTTC. The encoded protein is CASSSTGAGGSKNIQYF.

J is TRBJ2-1 and V is TRBV10-2, with 11 bases matching TRBD2. CDR3 size: 16 residues. Germline assignment: CDR1 WSHSY and CDR2 SAAADI. After removal of 8 bases from V and 8 bases from J, the junction contained 14 bases not matched to a gene. This chain's CDR3 is CASAPIAGGRGHEQFF. In DNA form, the CDR3 reads TGCGCCAGCGCACCTATAGCGGGAGGGCGGGGACATGAGCAGTTCTTC.

Sample share makes this clonotype medium-sized. V and J are TRBV25-1 and TRBJ2-6, with D possibly being TRBD1 (6 bases). Germline V gene data show CDR1 as MGHDK and CDR2 as SYGVNS. V was shortened by 1 base and J by 4 bases, with 11 bases between the two germline ends. The CDR3 covers 16 residues. The CDR3 loop is CASSESGAQGANVLTF. The CDR3 nucleotides read TGTGCCAGCAGTGAATCAGGGGCGCAAGGGGCCAACGTCCTGACTTTC.

There are many counts of this clonotype. The genes are TRBV5-1 and TRBJ1-6; TRBD1 matches 7 bases. Germline V CDR1 and CDR2: SGHRS, YFSETQ. This CDR3 has 15 amino acids. Losses at the gene ends were 4 bases for V and 5 bases for J; bases not matched to a gene: 6. CDR3 bases: TGCGCCAGCAGCAACCGGGACAGTGATAATTCACCCCTCCACTTT. Amino acids: CASSNRDSDNSPLHF.

This clonotype is labeled as medium-sized. The gene calls are TRBV7-3 and TRBJ2-2, with D possibly matching TRBD1 (5 bases). The V gene lost 3 bases and the J gene lost 2 bases, with 10 bases spanning the gap. CDR3 length: 15 amino acids. The germline V gene has CDR1 SGHTA and CDR2 FQGTGA. The DNA for the CDR3 is TGTGCCAGCAGCTTCGAAAGGACAAACACCGGGGAGCTGTTTTTT. This translates into CASSFERTNTGELFF.

There are many counts of this clonotype. This chain joins TRBV12-3 or TRBV12-4 and TRBJ2-7; D is perhaps TRBD1 (6 bases). The V end was cut by 6 bases, the J end by 2 bases, with 17 bases between. The CDR3 has 15 residues. This chain's CDR3 is CASSAGWGPTYEQYF. The CDR3 DNA sequence: TGTGCCAGCAGCGCTGGGTGGGGGCCCACCTACGAGCAGTACTTC.

The V and J genes are TRBV18 and TRBJ2-6; D unresolved. Germline V gene lookup returns CDR1 KGHSH and CDR2 LQKENI. The length of the CDR3 is 14 residues. Between the trimmed V and J ends, which lost 5 bases and 4 bases, there was a span of 9 bases. CDR3 loop: CASSSGSGANVLTF. The CDR3, as DNA: TGTGCCAGCTCATCTGGGTCCGGGGCCAACGTCCTGACTTTC.

By frequency in the sample, this clonotype is medium-sized. V is TRBV7-9 and J is TRBJ2-5; 7 bases map to TRBD2. Unmatched junction bases numbered 8, after V lost 5 bases and J lost 5 bases. This CDR3 spans 14 amino acids. The V gene's germline CDR1 is SEHNR and CDR2 FQNEAQ (reference sequence). The CDR3 DNA reads TGTGCCAGCAGCCCTGGGGTCGGGGGGGAGACCCAGTACTTC. Translation gives CASSPGVGGETQYF.

This clonotype appeared many times. The chain carries TRBV12-3 or TRBV12-4 and TRBJ1-1; D remains unclear. The CDR3 totals 14 residues. Trimming cost V 1 base and J 0 bases, with 6 bases left between them. CDR3 loop: CASSLGTVNTEAFF. In DNA, the CDR3 is TGTGCCAGCAGTTTAGGGACGGTGAACACTGAAGCTTTCTTT.

This clonotype is classed as medium-sized (0.01 to 0.1%). This sequence joins TRBV5-4 and TRBJ2-3; D is ambiguous. Germline CDR1 reads SGHNT; CDR2 reads YYREEE (reference sequence). The CDR3 runs to 16 residues. Trimming took 0 bases from V and 0 from J, leaving 11 bases between them. CDR3 amino acids: CASSLGSSASTDTQYF. CDR3 coding DNA: TGTGCCAGCAGCTTGGGATCCTCCGCTAGCACAGATACGCAGTATTTT.

In its sample, this clonotype was seen many times. This chain connects TRBV20-1 to TRBJ2-3; 10 nucleotides match TRBD2. V lost 6 bases to trimming and J lost 5 bases; unmatched junction nucleotides: 14. CDR1 and CDR2 (germline): DFQATT, SNEGSKA (reference sequence). The CDR3 has 16 amino acids. In nucleotides, the CDR3 is TGCAGTGCCCTCCTAGCAGCGGGAGGGCCCGGAGATACGCAGTATTTT. Translation gives CSALLAAGGPGDTQYF.

This clonotype came up many times. The chain couples TRBV7-8 to TRBJ2-3; no definite D call. This CDR3 contains 12 residues. V gave up 5 bases and J gave up 3 bases, with 6 bases separating them. The germline gives CDR1 SGHVS, CDR2 FQNEAQ. CDR3 sequence reads: CASSPGTDTQYF. In DNA, the CDR3 is TGTGCCAGCAGCCCCGGGACAGATACGCAGTATTTT.

By its share, this clonotype is medium-sized. This chain links TRBV30 with TRBJ1-4; TRBD1 aligns across 7 bases. Trimming removed 3 bases from V and 6 bases from J; junction bases left unmatched: 1. The CDR3 loop spans 12 amino acids. From germline, CDR1 is GTSNPN and CDR2 SVGIG (reference sequence). The CDR3 DNA reads as TGTGCCTGGAGGCAGGGGGATGAAAAACTGTTTTTT. Translating it yields CAWRQGDEKLFF.

The V gene is TRBV27, the J gene TRBJ2-2; no clear D gene. This CDR3 is built from 13 residues. Germline V gene sequence: CDR1 MNHEY, CDR2 SMNVEV (reference sequence). V was cut by 3 bases and J by 7 bases, with 9 bases left in between. CDR3 coding DNA: TGTGCCAGCAGTTTTGGCGTGAACGGGGAGCTGTTTTTT. Amino acid sequence: CASSFGVNGELFF.

This clonotype was observed at least ten times. The V call is TRBV20-1, the J call TRBJ2-3; 8 bases fit TRBD1. Germline CDR1 and CDR2: DFQATT and SNEGSKA (reference sequence). The CDR3 sequence is 15 residues long. J lost 7 bases, V lost 3 bases, and 12 bases had no gene match. The DNA for the CDR3 is TGCAGTGCTAGGCCGGGACAGGCCCTAGGGTATACGCAGTATTTT. Translation: CSARPGQALGYTQYF.

This clonotype was recorded at least ten times. The chain carries TRBV5-1 and TRBJ2-7, with D tentatively TRBD1 (7 bases). V was pared by 4 bases and J by 2 bases, with 19 bases between. The CDR3 spans 16 residues. The germline CDR1 and CDR2 sequences are SGHRS and YFSETQ. The CDR3 here is CASSASGGSPTYEQYF. In nucleotides, the CDR3 is TGCGCCAGCAGCGCGTCAGGGGGGTCCCCTACCTACGAGCAGTACTTC. The complete variable domain, with remaining parts taken from reference TRBV5-1 and TRBJ2-7, reads KAGVTQTPRYLIKTRGQQVTLSCSPISGHRSVSWYQQTPGQGLQFLFEYFSETQRNKGNFPGRFSGRQFSNSRSEMNVSTLELGDSALYLCASSASGGSPTYEQYFGPGTRLTVT.

This clonotype was picked up many times. DNA for the CDR3: TGTGCCAGCAGCTTAGGGATCGGGACTTATATTTACGAGCAGTACTTC. Encoded protein: CASSLGIGTYIYEQYF. The J gene is TRBJ2-7, the V gene TRBV11-2; D perhaps matches TRBD2 (6 bases). This CDR3 region has 16 residues. Germline CDR1 reads SGHAT; CDR2 reads FQNNGV. V dropped 1 base and J dropped 4 bases, with 17 bases sitting between them.

This chain uses TRBV20-1 with TRBJ2-7, with TRBD1 matching 8 bases. Per the germline V gene, CDR1 is DFQATT and CDR2 is SNEGSKA (reference sequence). V lost 5 bases, J lost 7 bases, and 16 bases stayed unmatched. The CDR3 is 15 amino acids. CDR3 nucleotides: TGCAGTGCTCGGGACAGGATCCTCCCAACGGGGGAGCAGTACTTC. Translating it yields CSARDRILPTGEQYF.

This clonotype was detected ten times or more. This sequence joins TRBV27 and TRBJ2-7, with D unresolved. Trimming shortened V by 6 bases and J by 0 bases, and 18 bases separated the two germline ends. The germline V gene encodes CDR1 MNHEY and CDR2 SMNVEV (reference sequence). The CDR3 is made up of 16 amino acids. The chain's CDR3 is CASSPLGEGNSYEQYF. As DNA, the CDR3 is TGTGCCAGCAGCCCACTCGGAGAAGGCAACTCCTACGAGCAGTACTTC.

This clonotype was observed many times. The chain employs TRBV12-3 or TRBV12-4 and TRBJ1-1; the D gene is possibly TRBD1 (6 bases). V lost 6 bases and J 10 bases, leaving 18 bases between the germline ends. The CDR3 runs to 13 residues. The CDR3 loop reads CASSIRGASGAFF. CDR3 DNA: TGTGCCAGCAGCATTCGGGGGGCGTCTGGAGCTTTCTTT.

This clonotype is labeled as medium-sized. This chain connects TRBV5-1 to TRBJ2-7; 10 nucleotides match TRBD2. V lost 4 bases and J lost 2; bases outside the gene matches: 6. Germline CDR1 SGHRS, CDR2 YFSETQ. This CDR3 comprises 15 residues. The CDR3 sequence: CASSIGLAETYEQYF. For the CDR3, the DNA is TGCGCCAGCAGCATCGGACTAGCGGAGACCTACGAGCAGTACTTC.

In its sample, this clonotype is medium-sized (0.01 to 0.1%). The chain carries TRBV29-1 and TRBJ2-2, with unresolved D. CDR3 length equals 13 residues. Germline CDR1 is SQVTM and CDR2 is ANQGSEA. V gave up 5 bases and J gave up 0 bases, with 7 bases separating them. In DNA, the CDR3 is TGCAGCGTTAAGGTCTCGAACACCGGGGAGCTGTTTTTT. Residues: CSVKVSNTGELFF.

The V gene is TRBV12-3 or TRBV12-4, the J gene TRBJ2-7; the D gene is possibly TRBD2 (5 bases). The CDR3 runs to 13 residues. V was shortened by 3 bases and J by 6 bases, with 12 bases between the two germline ends. The CDR3 loop is CASSFRTEGEQYF. Here the CDR3 DNA reads TGTGCCAGCAGTTTTCGAACCGAGGGCGAGCAGTACTTC.

This clonotype occurred many times. This chain links TRBV20-1 with TRBJ2-3; 10 bases agree with TRBD2. The ends lost 3 bases at V and 6 bases at J; junction bases unmatched: 6. CDR1 is DFQATT and CDR2 is SNEGSKA in the germline V gene (reference sequence). This CDR3 has 14 residues. CDR3 sequence reads: CSASLAGAGDTQYF. CDR3 nucleotide sequence: TGCAGTGCTAGTCTAGCGGGAGCTGGGGATACGCAGTATTTT.